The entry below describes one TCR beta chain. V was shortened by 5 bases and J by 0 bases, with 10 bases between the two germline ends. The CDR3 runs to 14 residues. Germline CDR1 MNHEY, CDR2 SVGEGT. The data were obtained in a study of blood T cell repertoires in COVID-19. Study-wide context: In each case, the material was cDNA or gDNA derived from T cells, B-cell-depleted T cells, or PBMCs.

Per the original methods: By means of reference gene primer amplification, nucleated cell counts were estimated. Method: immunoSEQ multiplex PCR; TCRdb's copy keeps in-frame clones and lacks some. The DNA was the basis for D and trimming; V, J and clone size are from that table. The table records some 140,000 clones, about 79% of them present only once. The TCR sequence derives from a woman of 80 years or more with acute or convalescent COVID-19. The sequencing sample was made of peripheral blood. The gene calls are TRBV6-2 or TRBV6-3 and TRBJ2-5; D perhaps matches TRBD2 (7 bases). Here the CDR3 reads CASSEGGNQETQYF. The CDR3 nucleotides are TGTGCCAGCAGTGAGGGGGGGAACCAAGAGACCCAGTACTTC.